This is a list of T cell receptor beta chains from one sample in a study of cytomegalovirus exposure and HLA in healthy donors. Clones were sequenced by immunoSEQ multiplex PCR, and TCRdb holds only the in-frame ones, with some missing. The sample contains over 80,000 clones, around four fifths of which appear only once. The sample was PBMCs. The source of these receptors is a man aged 25 to 40 in good health and CMV-seropositive. The CDR3 runs from the conserved cysteine through the conserved F or W. A D gene is named only where the DNA matches it firmly. Clone size is given for some rows only: seen once, a few or many times, or a class if the clone is expanded.

V gene: TRBV11-2; J gene: TRBJ2-1; D gene: -; clone size: -; CDR3 protein: CASSRSGSYNEQFF; CDR3 DNA: TGTGCCAGCAGCCGCAGTGGCTCCTACAATGAGCAGTTCTTC
V gene: TRBV6-5; J gene: TRBJ2-1; D gene: -; clone size: -; CDR3 protein: CASSYATGSNEQFF; CDR3 DNA: TGTGCCAGCAGTTACGCGACGGGGAGCAATGAGCAGTTCTTC
V gene: TRBV28; J gene: TRBJ1-5; D gene: -; clone size: -; CDR3 protein: CASSSAYIQPQHF; CDR3 DNA: TGTGCCAGCAGTTCCGCCTATATCCAGCCCCAGCATTTT
V gene: TRBV11-2; J gene: TRBJ1-4; D gene: -; clone size: -; CDR3 protein: CASAPGAFATNEKLFF; CDR3 DNA: TGTGCCAGCGCACCAGGGGCCTTTGCAACTAATGAAAAACTGTTTTTT
V gene: TRBV9; J gene: TRBJ1-2; D gene: TRBD1; clone size: -; CDR3 protein: CASRQTGGYGYTF; CDR3 DNA: TGTGCCAGCAGGCAGACAGGGGGCTATGGCTACACCTTC
V gene: TRBV5-1; J gene: TRBJ1-2; D gene: TRBD1; clone size: -; CDR3 protein: CASSVTGLYGYTF; CDR3 DNA: TGCGCCAGCAGCGTGACAGGGTTGTATGGCTACACCTTC
V gene: TRBV5-1; J gene: TRBJ1-4; D gene: TRBD1; clone size: -; CDR3 protein: CASSPGDQGGEKLFF; CDR3 DNA: TGCGCCAGCAGCCCCGGCGACCAGGGGGGTGAAAAACTGTTTTTT
V gene: TRBV29-1; J gene: TRBJ1-2; D gene: -; clone size: -; CDR3 protein: CSVDGGLGYGYTF; CDR3 DNA: TGCAGCGTTGACGGGGGGCTTGGCTATGGCTACACCTTC
V gene: TRBV7-9; J gene: TRBJ2-7; D gene: -; clone size: -; CDR3 protein: CASSLGQYSYEQYF; CDR3 DNA: TGTGCCAGCAGCTTAGGACAATATTCCTACGAGCAGTACTTC
V gene: TRBV10-2; J gene: TRBJ2-5; D gene: TRBD2; clone size: -; CDR3 protein: CASSESGTTQETQYF; CDR3 DNA: TGCGCCAGCAGTGAGTCTGGGACTACCCAAGAGACCCAGTACTTC
V gene: TRBV29-1; J gene: TRBJ1-1; D gene: -; clone size: -; CDR3 protein: CSVTTAPATEAFF; CDR3 DNA: TGCAGCGTTACCACAGCCCCGGCCACTGAAGCTTTCTTT
V gene: TRBV2; J gene: TRBJ2-2; D gene: TRBD1; clone size: -; CDR3 protein: CASGGQGIAGELFF; CDR3 DNA: TGTGCCAGCGGTGGACAGGGAATAGCCGGGGAGCTGTTTTTT
V gene: TRBV7-9; J gene: TRBJ2-2; D gene: TRBD2; clone size: once; CDR3 protein: CASSFASGVTGELFF; CDR3 DNA: TGTGCCAGCAGCTTTGCCAGCGGGGTGACCGGGGAGCTGTTTTTT
V gene: TRBV5-1; J gene: TRBJ2-7; D gene: TRBD2; clone size: -; CDR3 protein: CASSDTSAYEQYF; CDR3 DNA: TGCGCCAGCAGCGATACTAGCGCCTACGAGCAGTACTTC
V gene: TRBV6-1; J gene: TRBJ1-5; D gene: -; clone size: -; CDR3 protein: CASSEEGASNQPQHF; CDR3 DNA: TGTGCCAGCAGTGAAGAAGGGGCCAGCAATCAGCCCCAGCATTTT
V gene: TRBV7-9; J gene: TRBJ1-1; D gene: TRBD1; clone size: few; CDR3 protein: CASSRTGAGTEAFF; CDR3 DNA: TGTGCCAGCAGCCGGACAGGGGCCGGCACTGAAGCTTTCTTT
V gene: TRBV18; J gene: TRBJ1-3; D gene: TRBD1; clone size: few; CDR3 protein: CASSPGQAGGNTIYF; CDR3 DNA: TGTGCCAGCTCACCAGGACAGGCCGGGGGAAACACCATATATTTT
V gene: TRBV28; J gene: TRBJ1-4; D gene: -; clone size: -; CDR3 protein: CASSSAGPYEKLFF; CDR3 DNA: TGTGCCAGCAGTTCCGCAGGGCCTTATGAAAAACTGTTTTTT